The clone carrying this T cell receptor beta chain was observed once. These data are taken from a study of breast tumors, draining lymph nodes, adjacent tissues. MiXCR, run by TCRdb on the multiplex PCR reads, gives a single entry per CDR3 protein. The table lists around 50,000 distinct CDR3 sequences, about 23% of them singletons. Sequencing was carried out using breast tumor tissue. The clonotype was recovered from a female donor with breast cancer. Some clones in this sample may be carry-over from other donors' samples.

CDR3 sequence (DNA): TGTGCCATCAGGCCGGGACAGGGGGGTAGCTATGGCTACACCTTC. Protein sequence: CAIRPGQGGSYGYTF. This chain links TRBV10-3 with TRBJ1-2; TRBD1 matches 11 bases. CDR1 and CDR2 from the germline V gene are ENHRY and SYGVKD. The V and J ends lost 6 bases and 4 bases, in that order; junction bases with no gene match: 7. CDR3 length: 15 residues.